This paragraph reports one T cell receptor beta chain. The data are from a study of technical replicates of blood from a few donors. Germline values: CDR1 MNHEY, CDR2 SMNVEV (reference sequence). This CDR3 has 15 amino acids. Trimming cost V 7 bases and J 1 base; bases outside gene matches: 9. Some clones are missing from TCRdb's copy, which holds only in-frame ones; the method was immunoSEQ multiplex PCR. The sample has tens of thousands of clones, around 90% seen once. The source is a human donor in good health. Sequences were obtained from T cells isolated from PBMCs. J is TRBJ1-2 and V is TRBV27; 7 positions agree with TRBD1. The CDR3 sequence: CASKSPSGGNYGYTF. The DNA of the CDR3 is TGTGCCAGCAAGTCTCCCTCAGGGGGTAACTATGGCTACACCTTC.